The clone carrying this T cell receptor beta chain was found many times. Antigen specificity is unknown. V lost 7 bases and J lost 0, with 13 bases in between. The CDR3 is 15 amino acids. Germline lookup yields CDR1 MDHEN and CDR2 SYDVKM. This entry is derived from a study of beta chain features in type 1 diabetes. Across the whole study: There were 107,917,701 sorted cells examined across all samples. Study results and caveats: Still unanswered here is whether HLA type influences TCRB rearrangement. The naive, central memory and Treg TCRB repertoires showed an apparent similarity that was greater among patients than among healthy donors.

TCRB transcripts that were expressed got sequenced, as all of the isolated RNA had been reverse transcribed. Generated by immunoSEQ multiplex PCR, the TCRdb table keeps only in-frame clones and is missing some. The repertoire holds 250,000 to 300,000 clones, with around 7.3% as singletons. The V gene is TRBV28, the J gene TRBJ1-5; maybe TRBD1 (6 bases). The sequence was collected from a young woman in good health. Sequences were obtained from central memory CD4+ T cells from blood. The CDR3 nucleotides are TGTGCCAGCACCAAGGGGGGGATTAGCAATCAGCCCCAGCATTTT. Translation gives CASTKGGISNQPQHF. Full variable domain (remainder filled in from reference TRBV28 and TRBJ1-5): DVKVTQSSRYLVKRTGEKVFLECVQDMDHENMFWYRQDPGLGLRLIYFSYDVKMKEKGDIPEGYSVSREKKERFSLILESASTNQTSMYLCASTKGGISNQPQHFGDGTRLSIL.